This TCR beta chain came from a study of shared clonotypes between healthy human individuals. Study observations and caveats: A limitation of the genetic and exposure-history diversity represented arose from few donors.

Per the germline V gene, CDR1 is MNHNY and CDR2 is SVGAGI (reference sequence). V was clipped by 6 bases and J by 6 bases, with 14 bases between them. There are 14 residues in the CDR3. Assay used: immunoSEQ multiplex PCR; TCRdb lists only in-frame clones, some missing. The data show a few million clones, roughly 93% seen once. Regarding this clone: The antigen is not known.

The sequencing sample was made of naive CD4+ T cells from PBMCs. Described subset: CD45RA+ positively selected. This receptor was obtained from a man aged 18-30 years in good health. Some clones in this sample may be carry-over from other donors' samples. The V and J genes are TRBV6-6 and TRBJ1-4; D is unresolved. CDR3 sequence reads: CASRKRTDHEKLFF. CDR3 bases: TGTGCCAGCAGAAAGAGGACTGATCATGAAAAACTGTTTTTT.